This T cell receptor beta chain is drawn from a study of cytomegalovirus exposure and HLA in healthy donors. As for the study in general: According to later analysis, the same platform produced the 90 to 150 validation and around 730 first-cohort repertoires.

As for this clone: Its specificity is not known.

Germline assignment: CDR1 SGHTA and CDR2 FQGNSA. V was trimmed by 6 bases and J by 0 bases, leaving 6 bases between them. The CDR3 contains 13 residues. Sequencing was performed with immunoSEQ multiplex PCR; in TCRdb, only in-frame clones are kept and a portion is missing. This sample yields 110,000 or so clones, of which around 87% are seen a single time; approximately 4% belongs to the top ten. These donors were members of the 120-subject validation cohort, a group separate from the roughly 670-subject first cohort. The study, taken as a whole, reports: The tendency of first-cohort TCR clusters to co-occur in the roughly 110 validation repertoires was identified by a subsequent analysis. Usually a TCR sequence was rare, but some public TCRs were found in many donors.

V is TRBV7-2 and J is TRBJ1-3; D is unresolved. The clonotype was recovered from a woman under 30 in good health and CMV-seropositive. Sequencing was performed on PBMCs. The CDR3 spells CASSTSSGNTIYF. The DNA for the CDR3 is TGTGCCAGCAGTACTTCCTCTGGAAACACCATATATTTT.